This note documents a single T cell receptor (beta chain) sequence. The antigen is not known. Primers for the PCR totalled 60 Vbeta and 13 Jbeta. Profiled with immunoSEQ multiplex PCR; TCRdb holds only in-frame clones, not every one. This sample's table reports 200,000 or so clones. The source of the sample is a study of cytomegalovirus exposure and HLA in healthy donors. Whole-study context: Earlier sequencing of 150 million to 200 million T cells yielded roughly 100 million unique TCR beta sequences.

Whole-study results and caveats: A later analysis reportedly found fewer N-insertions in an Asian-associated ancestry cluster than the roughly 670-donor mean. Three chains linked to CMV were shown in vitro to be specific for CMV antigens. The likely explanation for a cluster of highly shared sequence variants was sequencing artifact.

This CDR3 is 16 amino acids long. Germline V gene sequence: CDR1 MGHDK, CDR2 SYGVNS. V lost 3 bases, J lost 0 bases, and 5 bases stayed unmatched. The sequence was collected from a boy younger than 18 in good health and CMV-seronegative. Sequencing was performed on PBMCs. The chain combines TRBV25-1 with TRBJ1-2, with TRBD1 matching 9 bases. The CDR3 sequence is CASSDPGQGANYGYTF. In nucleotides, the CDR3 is TGTGCCAGCAGTGACCCGGGACAGGGAGCTAACTATGGCTACACCTTC.